Below, one TCR beta chain is given with its context. This CDR3 has 13 amino acids. The ends were cut back, 0 bases at V and 3 bases at J, with 4 bases in the middle. The germline gives CDR1 MRHNA, CDR2 SNTAGT. The data were taken from a study of tumor-infiltrating lymphocytes in oesophageal squamous cell carcinoma. TCRdb passed the PCR reads through MiXCR, listing each CDR3 protein once. The table lists 20,000 or so distinct CDR3 sequences, 35% to 45% of them singletons, with less than 45% in the top ten. The sequence came from a male donor with esophageal squamous cell carcinoma. The sample taken for sequencing was esophageal tumor tissue. The gene calls are TRBV6-4 and TRBJ2-3; no definite D call. CDR3 sequence: CASSDSWTDTQYF. The CDR3 DNA sequence: TGTGCCAGCAGTGACTCGTGGACAGATACGCAGTATTTT.